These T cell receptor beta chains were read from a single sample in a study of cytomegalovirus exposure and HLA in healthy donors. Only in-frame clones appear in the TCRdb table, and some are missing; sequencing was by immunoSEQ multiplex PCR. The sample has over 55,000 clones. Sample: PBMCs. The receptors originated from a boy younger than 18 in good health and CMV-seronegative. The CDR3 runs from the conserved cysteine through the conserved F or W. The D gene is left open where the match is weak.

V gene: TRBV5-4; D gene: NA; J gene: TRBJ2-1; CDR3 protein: CASSLDYSNNEQFF; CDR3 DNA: TGTGCCAGCAGCTTGGATTACTCCAACAATGAGCAGTTCTTC
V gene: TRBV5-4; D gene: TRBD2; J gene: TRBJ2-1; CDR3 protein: CASSYWTSGRAYNEQFF; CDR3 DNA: TGTGCCAGCAGCTACTGGACTAGCGGGAGGGCCTACAATGAGCAGTTCTTC
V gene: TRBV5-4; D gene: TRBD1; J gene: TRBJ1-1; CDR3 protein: CASSSTGGQGTEAFF; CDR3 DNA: TGTGCCAGCAGCTCTACAGGGGGCCAGGGGACTGAAGCTTTCTTT
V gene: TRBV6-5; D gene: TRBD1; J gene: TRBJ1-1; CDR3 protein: CASSEQGLAFF; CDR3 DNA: TGTGCCAGCAGTGAACAGGGGTTGGCTTTCTTT
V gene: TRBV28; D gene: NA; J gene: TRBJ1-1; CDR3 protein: CASSLPTGNPEAFF; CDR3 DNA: TGTGCCAGCAGTTTGCCCACAGGGAACCCTGAAGCTTTCTTT
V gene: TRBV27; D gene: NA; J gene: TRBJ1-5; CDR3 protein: CASGQGNQPQHF; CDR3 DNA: TGTGCCAGCGGTCAGGGCAATCAGCCCCAGCATTTT
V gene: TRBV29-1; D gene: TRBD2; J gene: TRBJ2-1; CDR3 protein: CSVDPLPLASYNEQFF; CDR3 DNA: TGCAGCGTTGACCCCCTACCACTAGCGTCTTACAATGAGCAGTTCTTC
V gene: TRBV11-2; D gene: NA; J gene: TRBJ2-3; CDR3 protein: CASSLEGAATDTQYF; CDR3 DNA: TGTGCCAGCAGCTTAGAAGGGGCAGCCACAGATACGCAGTATTTT
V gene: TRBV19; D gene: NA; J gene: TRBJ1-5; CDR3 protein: CASRDRRLNQPQHF; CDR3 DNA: TGTGCCAGCCGTGACAGGCGGCTTAATCAGCCCCAGCATTTT
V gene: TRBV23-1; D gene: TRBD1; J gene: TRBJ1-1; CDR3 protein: CASIYPRGLKTEAFF; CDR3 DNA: TGCGCCAGCATTTACCCTAGGGGGCTCAAAACTGAAGCTTTCTTT
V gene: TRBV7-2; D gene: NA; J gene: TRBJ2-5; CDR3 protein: CASSLSRQGGETQYF; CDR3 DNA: TGTGCCAGCAGCTTAAGCCGACAGGGAGGTGAGACCCAGTACTTC
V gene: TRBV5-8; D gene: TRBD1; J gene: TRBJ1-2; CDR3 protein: CASSLLGQGIVNGYTF; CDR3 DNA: TGTGCCAGCAGCTTGTTGGGACAGGGAATAGTTAATGGCTACACCTTC
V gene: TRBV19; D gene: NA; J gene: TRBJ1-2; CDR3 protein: CASSILRSYYGYTF; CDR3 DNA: TGTGCCAGTAGTATTCTGAGGTCTTACTATGGCTACACCTTC
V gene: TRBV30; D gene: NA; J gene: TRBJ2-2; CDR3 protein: CAWSVLLRGGELFF; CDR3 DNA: TGTGCCTGGAGTGTACTCTTACGAGGGGGGGAGCTGTTTTTT
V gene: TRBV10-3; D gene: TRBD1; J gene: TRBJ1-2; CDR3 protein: CAIKGTGDNYGYTF; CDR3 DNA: TGTGCCATCAAAGGGACAGGGGACAACTATGGCTACACCTTC
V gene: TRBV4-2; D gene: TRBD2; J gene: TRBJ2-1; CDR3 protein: CASSPGLVSGDEQFF; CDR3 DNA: TGTGCCAGCAGCCCGGGACTAGTTTCGGGAGATGAGCAGTTCTTC
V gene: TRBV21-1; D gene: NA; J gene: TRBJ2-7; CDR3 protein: CASSVRTVLYEQYF; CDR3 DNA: TGTGCCAGCAGCGTCCGGACAGTACTCTACGAGCAGTACTTC
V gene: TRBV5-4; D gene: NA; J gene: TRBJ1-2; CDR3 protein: CASSLPRGAYGYTF; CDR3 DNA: TGTGCCAGCAGCTTGCCTCGGGGGGCTTATGGCTACACCTTC
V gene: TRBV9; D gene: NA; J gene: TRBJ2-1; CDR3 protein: CASSVSRTAKNYNEQFF; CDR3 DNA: TGTGCCAGCAGCGTATCCCGGACTGCCAAAAACTACAATGAGCAGTTCTTC
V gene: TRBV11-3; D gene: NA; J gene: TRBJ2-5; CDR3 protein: CASSSSQGGETQYF; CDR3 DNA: TGTGCCAGCAGCTCGTCTCAGGGGGGAGAGACCCAGTACTTC
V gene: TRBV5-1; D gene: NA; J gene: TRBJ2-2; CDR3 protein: CASSLEREEGELFF; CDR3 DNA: TGCGCCAGCAGCTTGGAGAGGGAGGAAGGGGAGCTGTTTTTT
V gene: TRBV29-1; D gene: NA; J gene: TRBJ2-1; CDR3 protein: CSVVGGSNAYNEQFF; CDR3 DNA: TGCAGCGTTGTTGGGGGGAGTAACGCCTACAATGAGCAGTTCTTC
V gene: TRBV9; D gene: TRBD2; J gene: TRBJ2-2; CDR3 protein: CASSSSGANTGELFF; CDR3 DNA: TGTGCCAGCAGCTCTAGCGGGGCGAACACCGGGGAGCTGTTTTTT
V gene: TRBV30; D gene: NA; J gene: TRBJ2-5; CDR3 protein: CAWIPGDLFQETQYF; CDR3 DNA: TGTGCCTGGATCCCCGGGGATCTGTTCCAAGAGACCCAGTACTTC
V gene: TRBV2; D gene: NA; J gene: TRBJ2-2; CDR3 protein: CASSPWTSNTGELFF; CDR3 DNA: TGTGCCAGCAGTCCATGGACTTCGAACACCGGGGAGCTGTTTTTT
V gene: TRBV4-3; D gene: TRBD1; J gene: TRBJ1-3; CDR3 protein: CASSPTDREGNTIYF; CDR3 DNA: TGCGCCAGCAGCCCCACCGACAGGGAAGGAAACACCATATATTTT
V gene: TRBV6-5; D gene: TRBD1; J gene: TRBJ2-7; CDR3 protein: CASSYDRGHEQYF; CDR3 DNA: TGTGCCAGCAGTTATGACAGGGGCCACGAGCAGTACTTC
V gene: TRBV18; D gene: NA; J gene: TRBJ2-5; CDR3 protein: CASSPQWTVETQYF; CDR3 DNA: TGTGCCAGCTCACCACAGTGGACTGTAGAGACCCAGTACTTC
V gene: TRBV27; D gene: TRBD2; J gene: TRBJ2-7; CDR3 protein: CASSYSSGSSYEQYF; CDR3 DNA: TGTGCCAGCAGTTACTCTAGCGGGAGTTCCTACGAGCAGTACTTC
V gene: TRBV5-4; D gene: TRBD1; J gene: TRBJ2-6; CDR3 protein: CASSPPGQGSGANVLTF; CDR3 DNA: TGTGCCAGCAGCCCCCCGGGACAGGGATCTGGGGCCAACGTCCTGACTTTC
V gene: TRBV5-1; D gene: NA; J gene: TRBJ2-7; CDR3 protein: CASSLGGTATSYEQYF; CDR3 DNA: TGCGCCAGCAGCTTGGGCGGGACAGCTACTTCCTACGAGCAGTACTTC
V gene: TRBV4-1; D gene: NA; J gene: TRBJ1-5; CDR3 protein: CASSQGREAGNQPQHF; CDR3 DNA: TGCGCCAGCAGCCAAGGGCGGGAAGCGGGCAATCAGCCCCAGCATTTT
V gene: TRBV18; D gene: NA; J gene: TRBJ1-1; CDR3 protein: CASSPPEGQTEAFF; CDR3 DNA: TGTGCCAGCTCACCACCGGAGGGGCAGACTGAAGCTTTCTTT
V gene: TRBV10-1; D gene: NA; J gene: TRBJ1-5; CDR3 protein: CASSEGSTGQPQHF; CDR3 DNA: TGCGCCAGCAGTGAAGGCAGCACGGGGCAGCCCCAGCATTTT
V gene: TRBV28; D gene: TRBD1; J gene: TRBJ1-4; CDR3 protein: CASSIGQGTEKLFF; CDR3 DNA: TGTGCCAGCAGTATCGGACAGGGGACGGAAAAACTGTTTTTT
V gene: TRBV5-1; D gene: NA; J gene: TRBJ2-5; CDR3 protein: CASSLPPTAGAEAETQYF; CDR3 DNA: TGCGCCAGCAGCTTGCCTCCTACCGCGGGGGCAGAGGCAGAGACCCAGTACTTC
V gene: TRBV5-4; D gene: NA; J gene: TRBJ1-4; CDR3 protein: CASSLATDSNEKLFF; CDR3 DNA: TGTGCCAGCAGCTTGGCCACAGATTCTAATGAAAAACTGTTTTTT
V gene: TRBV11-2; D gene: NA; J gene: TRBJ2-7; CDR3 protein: CASSPPVYEQYF; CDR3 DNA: TGTGCCAGCAGCCCCCCGGTCTACGAGCAGTACTTC
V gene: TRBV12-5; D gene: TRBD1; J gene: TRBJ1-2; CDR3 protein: CASGLDRGQVGGYTF; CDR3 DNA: TGTGCTAGTGGTTTGGATCGGGGACAGGTGGGAGGCTACACCTTC
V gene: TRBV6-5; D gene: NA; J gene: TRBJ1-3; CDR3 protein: CASLVAGGNTIYF; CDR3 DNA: TGTGCCAGCCTCGTGGCTGGTGGAAACACCATATATTTT
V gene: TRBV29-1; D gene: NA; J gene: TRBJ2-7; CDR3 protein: CSVEEGGASYEQYF; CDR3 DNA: TGCAGCGTTGAAGAGGGGGGGGCCTCCTACGAGCAGTACTTC
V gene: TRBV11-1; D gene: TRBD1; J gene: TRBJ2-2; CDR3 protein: CASSRQGSTGELFF; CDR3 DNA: TGTGCCAGCAGCAGACAGGGAAGCACCGGGGAGCTGTTTTTT
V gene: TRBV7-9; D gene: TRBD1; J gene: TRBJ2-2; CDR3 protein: CASSPISLTGSNTGELFF; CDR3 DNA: TGTGCCAGCAGCCCTATATCCCTGACAGGGAGTAACACCGGGGAGCTGTTTTTT
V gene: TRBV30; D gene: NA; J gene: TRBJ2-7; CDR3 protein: CAWTTGNEQYF; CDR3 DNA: TGTGCCTGGACCACAGGGAACGAGCAGTACTTC
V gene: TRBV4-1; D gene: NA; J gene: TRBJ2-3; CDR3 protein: CASSQGLGGTDTQYF; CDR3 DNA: TGCGCCAGCAGCCAAGGACTAGGGGGCACAGATACGCAGTATTTT
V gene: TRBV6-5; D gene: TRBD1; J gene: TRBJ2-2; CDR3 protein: CASSWRQGSTGELFF; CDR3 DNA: TGTGCCAGCAGTTGGAGACAGGGCTCTACCGGGGAGCTGTTTTTT
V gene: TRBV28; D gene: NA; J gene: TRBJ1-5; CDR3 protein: CASMEGYNQPQHF; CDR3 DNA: TGTGCCAGCATGGAGGGGTACAATCAGCCCCAGCATTTT
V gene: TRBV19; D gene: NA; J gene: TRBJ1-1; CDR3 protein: CASSEGGGAFF; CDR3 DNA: TGTGCCAGTAGTGAGGGGGGGGGAGCTTTCTTT
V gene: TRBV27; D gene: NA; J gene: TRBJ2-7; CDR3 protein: CASSLEGGATYEQYF; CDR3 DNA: TGTGCCAGCAGTTTAGAGGGGGGGGCCACCTACGAGCAGTACTTC
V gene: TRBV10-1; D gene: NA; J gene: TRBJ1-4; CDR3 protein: CASSRGGYNEKLFF; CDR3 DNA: TGCGCCAGCAGTAGAGGAGGATATAATGAAAAACTGTTTTTT
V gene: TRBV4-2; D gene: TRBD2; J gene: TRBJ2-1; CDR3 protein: CASSQEAGVIYNEQFF; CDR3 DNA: TGTGCCAGCAGCCAAGAGGCGGGAGTAATCTACAATGAGCAGTTCTTC
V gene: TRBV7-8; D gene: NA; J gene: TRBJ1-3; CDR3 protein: CASSLAETGLSGNTIYF; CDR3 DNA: TGTGCCAGCAGCTTAGCTGAGACAGGCCTCTCTGGAAACACCATATATTTT
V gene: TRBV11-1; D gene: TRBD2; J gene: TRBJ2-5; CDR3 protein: CASSIRGAGDLETQYF; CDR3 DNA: TGTGCCAGCAGCATAAGGGGAGCGGGAGATCTAGAGACCCAGTACTTC
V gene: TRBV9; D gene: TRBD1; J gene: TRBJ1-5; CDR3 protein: CASAVGDSHQPQHF; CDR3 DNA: TGTGCCAGCGCGGTGGGGGACAGCCATCAGCCCCAGCATTTT
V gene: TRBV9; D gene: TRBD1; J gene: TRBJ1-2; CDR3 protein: CASSVATGTGQYGYTF; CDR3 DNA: TGTGCCAGCAGCGTAGCTACCGGGACAGGGCAATATGGCTACACCTTC